These 3 T cell receptor beta chains were all obtained from the same sample, sequenced in a study of blood T cell repertoires in COVID-19. TCRdb keeps only in-frame clones here, not all; method: immunoSEQ multiplex PCR. The sample lists roughly 250,000 clones, about 90% occurring once. Input material: peripheral blood. The receptor source for this set is a woman younger than 45 with COVID-19, enrolled during active disease.

This clone was observed a single time. This chain uses TRBV19 with TRBJ2-7; D gene ambiguous. This CDR3 comprises 12 residues. Germline V gene lookup returns CDR1 LNHDA and CDR2 SQIVND (reference sequence). V gave up 3 bases and J gave up 6 bases, with 9 bases separating them. The CDR3 DNA follows: TGTGCCAGTAGTATGAAGACTGGCGAGCAGTACTTC. Its translation is CASSMKTGEQYF.

This clone was detected once. The rearrangement links TRBV7-9 to TRBJ1-1; TRBD1 might be the D (6 bases). Germline V gene sequence: CDR1 SEHNR, CDR2 FQNEAQ (reference sequence). The CDR3 has 13 residues. V was pared by 3 bases and J by 4 bases, with 9 bases between. The CDR3 bases are TGTGCCAGCAGCTTGAGGGGGTTCACTGAAGCTTTCTTT. Its translation is CASSLRGFTEAFF.

The J gene is TRBJ1-6, the V gene TRBV29-1; 9 bases line up with TRBD1. The germline gives CDR1 SQVTM, CDR2 ANQGSEA. V was clipped by 7 bases and J by 8 bases; unmatched bases: 9. The CDR3 consists of 14 residues. CDR3 sequence: CSAQTGGRDSPLHF. The CDR3 DNA sequence: TGCAGCGCTCAAACAGGGGGCCGGGATTCACCCCTCCACTTT.